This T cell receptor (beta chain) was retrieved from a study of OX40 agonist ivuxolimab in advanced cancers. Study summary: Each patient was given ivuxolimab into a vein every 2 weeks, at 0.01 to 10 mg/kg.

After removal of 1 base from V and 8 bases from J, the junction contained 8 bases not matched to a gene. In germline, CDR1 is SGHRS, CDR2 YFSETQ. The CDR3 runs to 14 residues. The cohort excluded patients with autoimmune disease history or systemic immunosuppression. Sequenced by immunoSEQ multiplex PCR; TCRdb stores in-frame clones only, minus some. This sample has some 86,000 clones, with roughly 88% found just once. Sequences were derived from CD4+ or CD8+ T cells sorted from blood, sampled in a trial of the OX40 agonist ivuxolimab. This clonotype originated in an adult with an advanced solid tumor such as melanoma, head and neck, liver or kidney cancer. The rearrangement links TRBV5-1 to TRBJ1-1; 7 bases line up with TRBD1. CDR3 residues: CASSLTGGGKEAFF. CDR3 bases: TGCGCCAGCAGCTTGACGGGAGGGGGCAAGGAAGCTTTCTTT.